These T cell receptor beta chains were read from a single sample in a study of HIV-infected children after antiretroviral therapy interruption. TCRdb re-analysed the 3' RACE reads in MiXCR, keeping a single row per CDR3 protein. Seen here are tens of thousands of distinct CDR3 sequences, over 6% observed once, and the top ten hold about 0.91%. The sequences come from CD45RA+ CD4+ T cells from PBMCs, pooled from several time points, collected from a donor given antiretroviral therapy, either interrupted or continuous. The source is a pool of human donors with HIV. Both conserved end residues are part of each CDR3. A D gene is named only where the DNA matches it firmly. Only some rows state a clone size, as once, few, many or a class for expanded clones.

j_call v_call clone_size cdr3_length d_call cdr3_nt cdr3_aa
TRBJ2-7 TRBV19 many 13 . TGTGCCAGTAGTACAGGAATGGGGTACGAGCAGTACTTC CASSTGMGYEQYF
TRBJ1-2 TRBV2 few 14 . TGTGCCACCCTCGGTGACAGCCGTAACTATGGCTACACCTTC CATLGDSRNYGYTF
TRBJ2-7 TRBV4-2 many 15 TRBD1 TGTGCCAGCAGCCGGGACAGGTTAACTTCCTACGAGCAGTACTTC CASSRDRLTSYEQYF
TRBJ2-7 TRBV7-4 . 16 TRBD2 TGTGCCAGCAGCTTAATAGGACTAGCGGACTCCTACGAGCAGTACTTC CASSLIGLADSYEQYF
TRBJ2-7 TRBV19 many 13 . TGTGCCAGCAGTATCCAGGGGCGCCGTGAACAGTACTTC CASSIQGRREQYF
TRBJ2-1 TRBV18 many 16 . TGTGCCAGCTCGCCACACTCCCGGACGCCTTACAATGAGCAGTTCTTC CASSPHSRTPYNEQFF
TRBJ2-7 TRBV15 many 15 . TGTGCCACCAGCAGAGATACGGATCGCTCCTACGAGCAGTACTTC CATSRDTDRSYEQYF
TRBJ2-1 TRBV5-1 . 11 . TGCGCCAGCAGCCTTAGCAATGAGCAGTTCTTC CASSLSNEQFF
TRBJ1-1 TRBV20-1 . 12 . TGCAGTGCTCCTAGGCAGGGCGAGGAAGCTTTCTTT CSAPRQGEEAFF
TRBJ1-5 TRBV19 many 15 TRBD1 TGTGCCAGTAGACTGGGACAGCGCTCCAATCAGCCCCAGCATTTT CASRLGQRSNQPQHF
TRBJ1-3 TRBV3-1 few 14 . TGTGCCAGCACCCCCCGACAGAGAGGAAACACCATATATTTT CASTPRQRGNTIYF
TRBJ2-3 TRBV28 many 14 . TGTGCCAGCAGTTTCCTGCGGGGCACAGATACGCAGTATTTT CASSFLRGTDTQYF
TRBJ1-1 TRBV7-9 many 17 . TGTGCCAGCAGCTATCCAATAGGAGCCGGGTCAGGATCTGAAGCTTTCTTT CASSYPIGAGSGSEAFF
TRBJ2-7 TRBV20-1 . 14 TRBD1 TGCAGTGCTAGCCGGACCGGGACAGCGTACGAGCAGTACTTC CSASRTGTAYEQYF
TRBJ2-1 TRBV4-1 many 15 TRBD2 TGCGCCAGCAGCCAACCGGGACTAGCGGGTAATGAGCAGTTCTTC CASSQPGLAGNEQFF
TRBJ2-7 TRBV29-1 many 13 . TGCAGCGTTGTTGGGGGGAAATCCTACGAGCAGTACTTC CSVVGGKSYEQYF
TRBJ1-2 TRBV28 . 14 . TGTGCCAGCAGGGATCGCTTCCAAGCCTATCGCTACACCTTC CASRDRFQAYRYTF
TRBJ2-1 TRBV4-2 many 14 . TGTGCCAGCAGCCAGCCGTCCCTAGGTAATGAGCAGTTCTTC CASSQPSLGNEQFF
TRBJ2-2 TRBV20-1 . 16 . TGCAGTGTCAGAGTGGGAGTCGGACTACGGACCGGGGAGCTGTTTTTT CSVRVGVGLRTGELFF
TRBJ2-4 TRBV5-8 many 17 TRBD1 TGTGCCAGCAGCTTGGTACGACAGGGAAGAACCAAAAACATTCAGTACTTC CASSLVRQGRTKNIQYF
TRBJ2-7 TRBV19 medium-sized 14 . TGTGCCAGCAGTATACTGGGGGACTCCTATGAACAGTACTTC CASSILGDSYEQYF
TRBJ2-5 TRBV10-3 many 15 . TGTGCCATCAGTGAGAGGGCGGGGACCCAAGAGACCCAGTACTTC CAISERAGTQETQYF
TRBJ2-5 TRBV6-4 many 13 . TGTGCCAGCAGTGCGGAGGGCGGAGAGACCCAGTACTTC CASSAEGGETQYF
TRBJ2-5 TRBV4-1 many 17 TRBD2 TGCGCCAGCAGCCAACCTCGACTAGCGGGAGGAGGGGAGACCCAGTACTTC CASSQPRLAGGGETQYF
TRBJ1-6 TRBV19 many 15 . TGTGCCAGCAGTCCCACAGGGCCCTATAATTCGCCCCTCTACTTT CASSPTGPYNSPLYF
TRBJ2-7 TRBV4-3 many 16 TRBD1 TGCGCCAGCAGCCAAGCTTCTACAGGGGGATCCTACGAGCAGTACTTC CASSQASTGGSYEQYF
TRBJ1-2 TRBV14 many 13 . TGTGCCAGCAGCCATGGCGTGAATTATGGCTACACCTTC CASSHGVNYGYTF
TRBJ2-7 TRBV4-1 many 15 TRBD2 TGCGCCAGCAGCCACAGCACTAGCGGGAGAGACGAGCAGTACTTC CASSHSTSGRDEQYF